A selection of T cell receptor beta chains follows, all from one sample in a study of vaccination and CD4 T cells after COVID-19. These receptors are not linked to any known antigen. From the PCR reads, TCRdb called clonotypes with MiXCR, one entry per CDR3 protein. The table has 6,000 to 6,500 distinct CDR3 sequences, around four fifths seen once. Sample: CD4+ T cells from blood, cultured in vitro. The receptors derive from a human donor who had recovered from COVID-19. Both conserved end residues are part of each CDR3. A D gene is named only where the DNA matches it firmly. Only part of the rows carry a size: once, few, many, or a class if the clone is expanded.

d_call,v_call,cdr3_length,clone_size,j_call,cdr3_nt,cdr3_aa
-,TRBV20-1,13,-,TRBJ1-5,TGCAGTGCTCGCGGACAGCTCAATCAGCCCCAGCATTTT,CSARGQLNQPQHF
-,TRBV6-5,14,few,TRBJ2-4,TGTGCCAGCAGTTACGGGACAGCCAAAAACATTCAGTACTTC,CASSYGTAKNIQYF
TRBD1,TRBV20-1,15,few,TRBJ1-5,TGCAGTGCTCCAACAGGGGGCGCATCACATCAGCCCCAGCATTTT,CSAPTGGASHQPQHF
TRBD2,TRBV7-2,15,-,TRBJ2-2,TGTGCCAGCAGCTTAAGGCTAGCGGGCGCCGGGGAGCTGTTTTTT,CASSLRLAGAGELFF
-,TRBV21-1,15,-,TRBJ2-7,TGTGCCAGCAGCAACGCTCGGACAGGGGGCTGGGAGCAGTACTTC,CASSNARTGGWEQYF
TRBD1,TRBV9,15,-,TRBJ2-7,TGTGCCAGCAGCGTAGGGACAGGGGGCTGGTACGAGCAGTACTTC,CASSVGTGGWYEQYF
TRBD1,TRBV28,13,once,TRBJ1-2,TGTGCCAGCAGTTTAGGACAGGGGGGTGGCTACACCTTC,CASSLGQGGGYTF
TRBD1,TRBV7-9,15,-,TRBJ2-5,TGTGCCAGCAGCTTAGGGACAGGGGGCGACGAGACCCAGTACTTC,CASSLGTGGDETQYF
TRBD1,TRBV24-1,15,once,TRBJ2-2,TGTGCCACCAGTGGGGGCAGGGGGCTGACCGGGGAGCTGTTTTTT,CATSGGRGLTGELFF
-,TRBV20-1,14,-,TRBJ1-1,TGCAGTGCTAGACCTCTTCCCATGAACACTGAAGCTTTCTTT,CSARPLPMNTEAFF
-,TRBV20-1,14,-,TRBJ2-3,TGCAGTGCTAGCGTCGGCGGGGACACAGATACGCAGTATTTT,CSASVGGDTDTQYF
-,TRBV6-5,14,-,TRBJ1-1,TGTGCCAGCAGTTACTCGAGGGTGAACACTGAAGCTTTCTTT,CASSYSRVNTEAFF
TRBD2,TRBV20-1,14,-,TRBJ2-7,TGCAGTGCTCGGACTAGCGGGAGCTCCTACGAGCAGTACTTC,CSARTSGSSYEQYF
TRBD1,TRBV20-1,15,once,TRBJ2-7,TGCAGTGCTAGAGATCTCCCCGGCAGGGGGCACGAGCAGTACTTC,CSARDLPGRGHEQYF
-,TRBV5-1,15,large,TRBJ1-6,TGCGCCAGCAGCTTGATCGCAACAGAGAATTCACCCCTCCACTTT,CASSLIATENSPLHF
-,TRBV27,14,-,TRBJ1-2,TGTGCCACGAACCCCCTAGGGATGAACTATGGCTACACCTTC,CATNPLGMNYGYTF
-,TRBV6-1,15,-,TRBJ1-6,TGTGCCAGCAGTCTTGGACAGTACTACAATTCACCCCTCCACTTT,CASSLGQYYNSPLHF
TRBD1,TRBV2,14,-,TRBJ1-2,TGTGCCAGCACCGTTGGAACAGGGGGACGTGGCTACACCTTC,CASTVGTGGRGYTF
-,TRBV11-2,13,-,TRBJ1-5,TGTGCCAGCGCCCTCAATGCTCAGCAGCCCCAGCATTTT,CASALNAQQPQHF
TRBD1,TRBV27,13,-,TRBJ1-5,TGTGCCAGCAGCGACAGGGCGGGTCAGCCCCAGCATTTT,CASSDRAGQPQHF
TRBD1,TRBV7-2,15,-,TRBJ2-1,TGTGCCAGCAGCTTAGAGGGACAGGCCTACAATGAGCAGTTCTTC,CASSLEGQAYNEQFF
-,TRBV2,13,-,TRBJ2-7,TGTGCCAGCAGTGTGAACTGGAGCGGTGAGCAGTACTTC,CASSVNWSGEQYF
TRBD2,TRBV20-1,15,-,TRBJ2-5,TGCAGTGCTAGAGTGGGCGGGGGGGTTCAAGAGACCCAGTACTTC,CSARVGGGVQETQYF
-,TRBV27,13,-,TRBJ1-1,TGTGCCAGCAGTTTGTCCAGGGACACTGAAGCTTTCTTT,CASSLSRDTEAFF
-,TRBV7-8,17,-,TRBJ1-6,TGTGCCAGCAGCTTAGCGACGGCAGGGCGAAAAAATTCACCCCTCCACTTT,CASSLATAGRKNSPLHF
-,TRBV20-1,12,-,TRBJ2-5,TGCAGTGCTAGAGGGACTAAAGAGACCCAGTACTTC,CSARGTKETQYF
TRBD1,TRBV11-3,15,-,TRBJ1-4,TGTGCCAGCAGCCTGGCGGGGGACAGGGGTGAAAAACTGTTTTTT,CASSLAGDRGEKLFF
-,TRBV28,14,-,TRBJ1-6,TGTGCCAGCAGTTGGCCCATGGCCAATTCACCCCTCCACTTT,CASSWPMANSPLHF
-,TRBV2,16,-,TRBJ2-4,TGTGCCAGCAGTGAAAGGCTTTTCACAAGGGCAAACATTCAGTACTTC,CASSERLFTRANIQYF
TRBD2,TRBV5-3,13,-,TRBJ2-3,TGTGCCAGCAGGCCCGGGGGGACAGATACGCAGTATTTT,CASRPGGTDTQYF
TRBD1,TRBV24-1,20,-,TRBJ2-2,TGTGCCACCAGTCATTCTCGGGACAGGGGGCTTCTAGGGAACACCGGGGAGCTGTTTTTT,CATSHSRDRGLLGNTGELFF
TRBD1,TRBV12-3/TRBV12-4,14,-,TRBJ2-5,TGTGCCAGCAGTTTCTACAGGGGGCGCGAGACCCAGTACTTC,CASSFYRGRETQYF
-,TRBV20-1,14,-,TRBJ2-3,TGCAGTGCCGTCACGGGGGCTGGCACAGATACGCAGTATTTT,CSAVTGAGTDTQYF
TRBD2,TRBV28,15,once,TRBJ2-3,TGTGCCAGCCCCCCCGCGGGAGGATCCACAGATACGCAGTATTTT,CASPPAGGSTDTQYF
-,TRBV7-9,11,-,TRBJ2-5,TGTGCCAGCAGCCCTGAACAGACCCAGTACTTC,CASSPEQTQYF
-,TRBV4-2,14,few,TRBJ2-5,TGTGCCAGCAGCCAAGGTACTAGCCGGGAGACCCAGTACTTC,CASSQGTSRETQYF
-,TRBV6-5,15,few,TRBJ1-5,TGTGCCAGCAGTTACATCGGACAGAACAATCAGCCCCAGCATTTT,CASSYIGQNNQPQHF
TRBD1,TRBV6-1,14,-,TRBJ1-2,TGTGCCAGCAGATCCCCGACAGGGCTGGATGGCTACACCTTC,CASRSPTGLDGYTF
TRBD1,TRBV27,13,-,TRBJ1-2,TGTGCCAGCAGTTTCGACAGGGGCTATGGCTACACCTTC,CASSFDRGYGYTF
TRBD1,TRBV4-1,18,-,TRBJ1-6,TGCGCCAGCAGCCAAGGCCCGGGACAGGGACCCAATAATTCACCCCTCCACTTT,CASSQGPGQGPNNSPLHF